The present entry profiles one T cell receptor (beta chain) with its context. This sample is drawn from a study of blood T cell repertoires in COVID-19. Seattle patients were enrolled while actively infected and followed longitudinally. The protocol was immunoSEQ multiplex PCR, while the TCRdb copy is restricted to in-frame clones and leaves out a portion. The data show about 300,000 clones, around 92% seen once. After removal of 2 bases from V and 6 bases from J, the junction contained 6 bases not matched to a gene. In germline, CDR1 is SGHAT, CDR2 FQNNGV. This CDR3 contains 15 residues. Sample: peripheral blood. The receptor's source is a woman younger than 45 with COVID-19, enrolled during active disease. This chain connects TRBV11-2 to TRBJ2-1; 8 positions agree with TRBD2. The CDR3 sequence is CASSLPPGLGNEQFF. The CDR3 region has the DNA TGTGCCAGCAGCTTACCGCCGGGACTAGGCAATGAGCAGTTCTTC.